This T cell receptor (beta chain) was recorded in a study of T cell repertoires in aging, cancer and after chemotherapy. General study findings and limits: In cancer patients, declining TCR diversity with age involved lost richness and lost evenness. These repertoire data do not allow conclusions about immunological memory after chemotherapy.

As to this clonotype: Its antigen remains unknown.

V shed 6 bases and J 4 bases; nucleotides not matched to a gene: 5. The CDR3 covers 14 residues. A mixed TRB-A/B primer pool amplified rearranged TRB by multiplex touch-down PCR. TCRdb ran MiXCR on the multiplex PCR reads and lists one entry per CDR3 protein. The sample has around 15,000 distinct CDR3 sequences, approximately 46% seen once. TCR beta rearrangements were amplified from peripheral blood genomic DNA. The sample consisted of blood. The chain uses TRBV12-3 or TRBV12-4 and TRBJ2-4; 8 nucleotides match TRBD2. The sequence was collected from a human donor in good health. CDR3 DNA sequence: TGTGCCAGCAGGCCTCTAGCGGGTAAAAACATTCAGTACTTC. Protein: CASRPLAGKNIQYF.